These 4 T cell receptor beta chains were all obtained from the same sample, sequenced in a study of blood T cells in healthy people across ages. Next came a second PCR, run for about 6 to 12 cycles, which used a sample-barcoded 5' primer along with a J-beta primer mix. TCRdb used MiXCR to reprocess the 5' RACE reads, holding one entry per CDR3 protein. Among roughly 1.6 million distinct CDR3 sequences, about 31% were seen once, and the ten largest hold approximately 10%. Sequencing was carried out using blood. Receptors originate from a woman aged 25 to 39 in good health.

At least ten counts were recorded for this clonotype. The gene calls are TRBV29-1 and TRBJ2-7; D call uncertain. The germline V gene has CDR1 SQVTM and CDR2 ANQGSEA. This CDR3 is 11 amino acids long. V shed 7 bases and J shed 6 bases, with 13 bases lying between them. CDR3 in DNA: TGCAGCGCTCTATCTCGATCCGAGCAGTACTTC. This codes for CSALSRSEQYF.

The chain joins TRBV5-1 to TRBJ2-1, with 16 bases aligning to TRBD2. Losses at the gene ends were 4 bases for V and 6 bases for J; bases not matched to a gene: 13. Germline V gene lookup returns CDR1 SGHRS and CDR2 YFSETQ. The CDR3 contains 19 residues. The CDR3 region is CASSPGTSGRASLGNEQFF. The CDR3 DNA reads as TGCGCCAGCAGCCCCGGGACTAGCGGGAGGGCCTCGTTGGGCAATGAGCAGTTCTTC.

This clonotype has only a few counts. At one end the junction does not follow the germline gene, possibly because of a read error. Here the CDR3 reads CASSLSYGQNYGYTF. The CDR3, as DNA: TGCGCCAGCAGCTTGTCTTACGGACAGAACTATGGCTACACCTTC. The gene calls are TRBV27 and TRBJ1-2; tentative D call: TRBD1 (6 bases). The CDR3 runs 15 residues. Germline CDR1 reads MNHEY; CDR2 reads SMNVEV (reference sequence).

The sample holds a few counts of this clonotype. The rearrangement uses TRBV6-6 and TRBJ1-2; D possibly corresponds to TRBD1 (5 bases). The CDR3 is 15 residues long. V was cut by 6 bases and J by 7 bases, with 21 bases left in between. Germline CDR1 is MNHNY and CDR2 is SVGAGI (reference sequence). This chain's CDR3 is CASRQPGQDYLGYTF. CDR3 nucleotides: TGTGCCAGCAGGCAGCCAGGGCAGGACTACCTTGGCTACACCTTC.